Each of the 14 T cell receptor beta chains below was sequenced from the same sample in a study of T-cell reconstitution after alpha-beta-depleted transplantation in children. TCRbeta library preparation incorporated unique molecular identifiers. TCRdb fed the PCR reads into MiXCR, producing one record per CDR3 protein. This sample has more than 120,000 distinct CDR3 sequences, with roughly 8.8% found just once. Source: PBMCs, mostly from graft donor cells, taken 180 days after TCRalphabeta/CD19-depleted stem cell transplant. These receptors came from a female patient under 10 years old who had a stem cell transplant for congenital amegakaryocytic thrombocytopenia, so the T cells may come from the graft donor.

This clonotype has ten or more counts. The rearrangement links TRBV6-1 to TRBJ2-5; TRBD2 matches 13 bases. CDR3 length: 13 residues. Germline V gene data show CDR1 as MNHNS and CDR2 as SASEGT. The J segment lost 12 bases and the V segment lost 5 bases, leaving 6 bases of the junction unmatched. CDR3 region: CASSPGLAGPEYF. CDR3 sequence (DNA): TGTGCCAGCAGTCCGGGACTAGCGGGACCGGAGTACTTC.

This clonotype was recorded a few times. The chain links TRBV5-1 to TRBJ2-7, with D possibly matching TRBD1 (5 bases). The germline V and J ends were trimmed by 0 bases and 3 bases, with 13 bases remaining between them. The CDR3 sequence is 15 residues long. Per the germline V gene, CDR1 is SGHRS and CDR2 is YFSETQ. The CDR3 region is CASSLAQGRFYEQYF. The CDR3 DNA sequence: TGCGCCAGCAGCTTGGCTCAGGGCCGGTTCTACGAGCAGTACTTC.

This clonotype was recorded many times. The chain is built from TRBV12-3 or TRBV12-4 and TRBJ1-2; D is unresolved. With 0 bases removed from V and 2 bases from J, the gap between germline ends came to 10 bases. The CDR3 runs to 15 residues. The CDR3 nucleotides read TGTGCCAGCAGTTTAGCGCTCGGCCGGAACTATGGCTACACCTTC. Encoded protein: CASSLALGRNYGYTF.

Many counts were recorded for this clonotype. The V gene is TRBV28, the J gene TRBJ1-2, with D possibly being TRBD1 (5 bases). Germline-derived CDR1 and CDR2 are MDHEN and SYDVKM. The V and J ends lost 4 bases and 4 bases respectively, with 16 bases between them. The CDR3 is made up of 15 amino acids. CDR3 sequence: CASSSIGGPSYGYTF. The DNA of the CDR3 is TGTGCCAGCAGTTCTATTGGGGGACCGTCCTATGGCTACACCTTC.

This clonotype was observed many times. The CDR3 protein is CAAGSGTGGNYEQYF. CDR3 nucleotide sequence: TGTGCCGCGGGATCCGGGACAGGGGGAAACTACGAGCAGTACTTC. The V call is TRBV28, the J call TRBJ2-7; 11 nucleotides agree with TRBD1. Germline assignment: CDR1 MDHEN and CDR2 SYDVKM. The V segment lost 11 bases and the J segment 3 bases; nucleotides outside the gene matches: 12. The CDR3 covers 15 residues.

In its sample, this clonotype was seen many times. The chain has TRBV10-3 and TRBJ2-5, with TRBD1 matching over 9 bases. Germline lookup yields CDR1 ENHRY and CDR2 SYGVKD. The CDR3 is 13 amino acids. V lost 4 bases to trimming and J lost 5 bases; unmatched junction nucleotides: 2. This CDR3 reads CAISAGQGETQYF. DNA of the CDR3: TGTGCCATCAGTGCCGGACAGGGGGAGACCCAGTACTTC.

The gene calls are TRBV5-1 and TRBJ2-1; a weak D match, TRBD1 (6 bases). The V gene's germline CDR1 is SGHRS and CDR2 YFSETQ. The V gene lost 6 bases and the J gene lost 0 bases, with 13 bases spanning the gap. The CDR3 has 15 residues. CDR3 coding DNA: TGCGCCAGCATGCTCAGGGGTATCTCCTACAATGAGCAGTTCTTC. It translates to CASMLRGISYNEQFF.

This clonotype occurred many times. This sequence joins TRBV6-1 and TRBJ2-1; the match to TRBD2 covers 12 bases. Germline V lookup: CDR1 MNHNS, CDR2 SASEGT. This CDR3 spans 14 amino acids. Trimming at V came to 10 bases and at J to 9 bases, leaving 10 bases not matched to a gene. The CDR3 loop reads CAIQRGLAGSEQFF. The CDR3 DNA is TGTGCCATCCAAAGGGGACTAGCGGGCTCTGAGCAGTTCTTC.

This clonotype was recorded at least ten times. The chain uses TRBV20-1 and TRBJ2-1; D possibly corresponds to TRBD2 (6 bases). Germline assignment: CDR1 DFQATT and CDR2 SNEGSKA (reference sequence). The CDR3 loop spans 15 amino acids. With 5 bases removed from V and 4 bases from J, the gap between germline ends came to 18 bases. In nucleotides, the CDR3 is TGCAGTGCTCTTCCTCTGGGGCGGGGTTACAATGAGCAGTTCTTC. This sequence encodes CSALPLGRGYNEQFF.

This clonotype was detected many times. This chain uses TRBV10-3 with TRBJ2-7, with D perhaps being TRBD1 or TRBD2 (6 bases each). This CDR3 spans 13 amino acids. V lost 2 bases and J lost 6, with 11 bases in between. Per germline, CDR1 ENHRY and CDR2 SYGVKD. CDR3 DNA sequence: TGTGCCATCAGTGAGATGGAGGGGGGCGAGCAGTACTTC. As protein: CAISEMEGGEQYF.

At least ten counts were recorded for this clonotype. The CDR3 DNA follows: TGTGCCAGTAGTTTACGGACAGGAAACTACGAGCAGTACTTC. It encodes CASSLRTGNYEQYF. The chain links TRBV19 to TRBJ2-7, with TRBD1 matching over 7 bases. Unmatched junction bases numbered 7, after V lost 5 bases and J lost 3 bases. The CDR3 is 14 residues long. Germline loops: CDR1 LNHDA, CDR2 SQIVND (reference sequence).

Comment on this clonotype: A read error is possible here, since a much larger clone lies one base away. The V gene is TRBV12-3 or TRBV12-4, the J gene TRBJ1-1; the D gene is possibly TRBD1 (5 bases). The CDR3 extends over 14 amino acids. V lost 9 bases, J lost 2 bases, and 16 bases lay in between. The CDR3 region is CARSPGHLNTEAFF. In DNA, the CDR3 is TGTGCCAGAAGTCCAGGACACCTTAACACTGAAGCTTTCTTT.

This clonotype came up many times. The chain is built from TRBV18 and TRBJ2-2; D is uncertain. This CDR3 contains 14 residues. The germline V and J ends were trimmed by 4 bases and 2 bases, with 8 bases remaining between them. From germline, CDR1 is KGHSH and CDR2 LQKENI. The DNA for the CDR3 is TGTGCCAGCTCACTGCGGATTAACACCGGGGAGCTGTTTTTT. As protein: CASSLRINTGELFF.

This clonotype has ten or more counts. V gene TRBV4-3 combines with J gene TRBJ2-2; 8 bases are shared with TRBD2. V lost 4 bases and J lost 5; bases outside the gene matches: 3. The CDR3 has 14 residues. Germline V lookup: CDR1 LGHNA, CDR2 YSLEER. The CDR3 loop reads CASSLAGGTGELFF. The CDR3 coding sequence is TGCGCCAGCAGCCTTGCGGGAGGAACCGGGGAGCTGTTTTTT.